The entry below describes one TCR beta chain. This sequence may be a read error, since a much larger clone differs from it by one base. Each cDNA molecule in the library carried unique molecular identifiers. TCRdb re-called the RACE reads through MiXCR, storing one row per CDR3 protein. This table has around 250,000 distinct CDR3 sequences, about 8.1% appearing once. The data originate from a study of human T cells and chemical hapten exposure. Indicated time point: pre-sensitization, week 0. Sample treatment: therapeutic diphenylcyclopropenone sensitization with weekly scalp DPC. CDR1 MNHEY and CDR2 SVGAGI come from the germline V gene. The CDR3 covers 15 residues.

The sample was whole blood, taken in connection with sensitization to the hapten diphenylcyclopropenone (DPC). J is TRBJ2-7 and V is TRBV6-5, with D unresolved. This TCR was sampled from a woman aged 40 to 49 with alopecia areata. Some clones in this sample may be carry-over from other donors' samples. CDR3 loop: CASSIQPQRPYELYF. In DNA, the CDR3 is TGTGCCAGCAGCATACAGCCCCAGCGACCCTACGAGCTGTACTTC.